This T cell receptor beta chain was identified in a study of OX40 agonist ivuxolimab in advanced cancers. Remarks on this clone: Its antigen is undetermined.

Findings and caveats of the study: There were, on average, more expanded clones in CD8+ T cells than in CD4+. There was clonal expansion of CD4+ and CD8+ blood T cells by week 6 at 0.1 to 3.0 mg/kg.

Clones were read by immunoSEQ multiplex PCR, and TCRdb kept only the in-frame ones, dropping some. The sample lists around 67,000 clones; 70% to 90% were seen once. Collection of blood occurred at baseline, at cycle 4 day 1, and at cycle 7 day 1. This receptor was taken from an adult with an advanced solid tumor such as melanoma, head and neck, liver or kidney cancer. Source: CD4+ or CD8+ T cells sorted from blood, taken in a trial of the OX40 agonist ivuxolimab.

This chain's CDR3 is CASSSPGQGGTGELFF. The DNA for the CDR3 is TGTGCCAGTAGTTCCCCGGGGCAGGGGGGCACCGGGGAGCTGTTTTTT. The chain is built from TRBV19 and TRBJ2-2; the D gene is possibly TRBD1 (7 bases). The CDR3 covers 16 residues. Trimming took off 5 bases at V and 4 bases at J, with 17 bases between the two ends. The germline gives CDR1 LNHDA, CDR2 SQIVND (reference sequence).